This is a list of T cell receptor beta chains from one sample in a study of T cells in Graves' hyperthyroidism and ophthalmopathy. Using its own MiXCR run on the multiplex PCR reads, TCRdb lists one record per CDR3 protein. This table holds 500,000 to 600,000 distinct CDR3 sequences, over 35% found once. The sample comprised peripheral blood or thyroid tissue (not recorded which). The source of these receptors is an adult woman with Graves' disease, either hyperthyroidism or ophthalmopathy (not recorded which). The CDR3 runs from the conserved cysteine through the conserved F or W. Fields, in order: J gene, CDR3 length, V gene, D gene, clone size, CDR3 protein, CDR3 DNA. The D gene is left open where the match is weak. Some rows mark clone size as missing; the rest say once, few, many or name a class of expanded clone.

J: TRBJ2-5
length: 13
V: TRBV5-4
D: .
size: many
CDR3: CASSQDLQETQYF
DNA: TGTGCCAGCAGCCAAGACCTACAAGAGACCCAGTACTTC

J: TRBJ2-5
length: 17
V: TRBV12-3/TRBV12-4
D: TRBD1
size: once
CDR3: CASRETGTGGYQETQYF
DNA: TGTGCCAGCAGAGAAACCGGGACAGGGGGATACCAAGAGACCCAGTACTTC

J: TRBJ1-5
length: 15
V: TRBV4-2
D: TRBD1
size: .
CDR3: CASSQIAGGRQPQHF
DNA: TGTGCCAGCAGCCAGATCGCAGGGGGCCGACAGCCCCAGCATTTT

J: TRBJ1-4
length: 13
V: TRBV7-2
D: .
size: few
CDR3: CASSVQGLGKLFF
DNA: TGTGCCAGCAGCGTTCAGGGACTTGGAAAACTGTTTTTT

J: TRBJ2-2
length: 12
V: TRBV24-1
D: .
size: .
CDR3: CATSGIVGELFF
DNA: TGTGCCACCAGTGGGATTGTCGGGGAGCTGTTCTTT

J: TRBJ2-2
length: 14
V: TRBV2
D: TRBD1
size: .
CDR3: CASRGGRSPGELFF
DNA: TGTGCCAGCAGAGGGGGCAGAAGCCCCGGGGAGCTGTTTTTT

J: TRBJ2-2
length: 16
V: TRBV11-3
D: TRBD2
size: .
CDR3: CASSSTGTRIAGELFF
DNA: TGTGCCAGCAGCTCTACCGGGACTAGAATCGCCGGGGAGCTGTTTTTT

J: TRBJ1-3
length: 14
V: TRBV10-3
D: TRBD1
size: once
CDR3: CAISERTGVETIYF
DNA: TGTGCCATCAGTGAGAGGACAGGAGTCGAGACCATATATTTT

J: TRBJ1-2
length: 12
V: TRBV12-3/TRBV12-4
D: .
size: .
CDR3: CASSLVSGGYTF
DNA: TGTGCCAGCAGCCTAGTTTCGGGAGGCTACACCTTC

J: TRBJ1-1
length: 15
V: TRBV25-1
D: .
size: .
CDR3: CASSFSERVNTEAFF
DNA: TGTGCCAGCAGTTTCTCTGAGCGCGTGAACACTGAAGCTTTCTTT

J: TRBJ2-7
length: 17
V: TRBV12-3/TRBV12-4
D: TRBD2
size: .
CDR3: CASSEGLAGGASYEQYF
DNA: TGTGCCAGCAGTGAGGGACTAGCGGGGGGCGCCTCCTACGAGCAGTACTTC

J: TRBJ2-2
length: 14
V: TRBV2
D: TRBD1
size: .
CDR3: CASSERGTGGELFF
DNA: TGTGCCAGCAGTGAAAGGGGGACAGGCGGGGAGCTGTTTTTT

J: TRBJ2-5
length: 13
V: TRBV10-3
D: .
size: many
CDR3: CAISPGIQETQYF
DNA: TGTGCCATCAGCCCAGGGATACAAGAGACCCAGTACTTC

J: TRBJ2-5
length: 14
V: TRBV5-1
D: TRBD2
size: .
CDR3: CASQGAGGEETQYF
DNA: TGCGCCAGCCAGGGAGCGGGAGGCGAAGAGACCCAGTACTTC

J: TRBJ1-4
length: 15
V: TRBV20-1
D: .
size: few
CDR3: CSAREVVAGNEKLFF
DNA: TGCAGTGCTAGAGAAGTTGTGGCGGGGAATGAAAAACTGTTTTTT

J: TRBJ2-7
length: 14
V: TRBV2
D: TRBD2
size: .
CDR3: CASSGLAGAFEQYF
DNA: TGTGCCAGCAGCGGACTAGCGGGAGCATTCGAGCAGTACTTC

J: TRBJ1-1
length: 14
V: TRBV19
D: .
size: many
CDR3: CASRGSRLNTEAFF
DNA: TGTGCCAGTAGGGGCAGCCGCTTGAACACTGAAGCTTTCTTT

J: TRBJ1-1
length: 15
V: TRBV15
D: TRBD1
size: many
CDR3: CATSVYRQGRFEAFF
DNA: TGTGCCACCAGCGTATATAGACAGGGGCGGTTTGAAGCTTTCTTT

J: TRBJ2-7
length: 14
V: TRBV7-9
D: .
size: .
CDR3: CASSLSHTGEVGYF
DNA: TGTGCCAGCAGTTTATCTCACACGGGGGAAGTGGGGTACTTC

J: TRBJ1-2
length: 15
V: TRBV28
D: TRBD1
size: .
CDR3: CASSRPGQGSYGYTF
DNA: TGTGCCAGCAGCCGCCCGGGACAGGGCAGCTATGGCTACACCTTC

J: TRBJ1-1
length: 14
V: TRBV19
D: TRBD1
size: .
CDR3: CASSRGTGVAEAFF
DNA: TGTGCCAGTAGTAGGGGGACAGGGGTGGCTGAAGCTTTCTTT

J: TRBJ2-7
length: 15
V: TRBV7-2
D: TRBD2
size: few
CDR3: CASSLVLAGAYEQYF
DNA: TGTGCCAGCAGCTTAGTGCTAGCGGGAGCCTACGAGCAGTACTTC

J: TRBJ1-2
length: 16
V: TRBV10-3
D: TRBD1
size: few
CDR3: CAISAPGQGFNYGYTF
DNA: TGTGCCATCAGTGCCCCGGGACAGGGTTTCAACTATGGCTACACCTTC

J: TRBJ2-7
length: 12
V: TRBV7-3
D: .
size: once
CDR3: CASGPGGAEQYF
DNA: TGTGCCAGCGGCCCCGGTGGGGCCGAGCAGTACTTC

J: TRBJ1-4
length: 11
V: TRBV29-1
D: .
size: once
CDR3: CGIEYNEKLFF
DNA: TGCGGGATCGAGTACAATGAAAAACTGTTTTTT

J: TRBJ1-5
length: 18
V: TRBV28
D: .
size: .
CDR3: CASSLFGTSEWGNQPQHF
DNA: TGTGCCAGCAGTTTATTCGGGACATCCGAGTGGGGCAATCAGCCCCAGCATTTT

J: TRBJ2-2
length: 13
V: TRBV12-3/TRBV12-4
D: .
size: many
CDR3: CASSVWDTGELFF
DNA: TGTGCCAGCAGTGTGTGGGACACCGGGGAGCTGTTTTTT

J: TRBJ2-2
length: 13
V: TRBV30
D: .
size: .
CDR3: CAWVAANTGELFF
DNA: TGTGCCTGGGTAGCAGCGAACACCGGGGAGCTGTTTTTC

J: TRBJ1-5
length: 15
V: TRBV20-1
D: TRBD1
size: many
CDR3: CSARDPTGGDQPQHF
DNA: TGCAGTGCTAGAGATCCGACAGGGGGGGATCAGCCCCAGCATTTT

J: TRBJ2-7
length: 15
V: TRBV4-1
D: TRBD2
size: many
CDR3: CASSQGGGRRYEQYF
DNA: TGCGCCAGCAGCCAAGGAGGCGGGAGAAGATACGAGCAGTACTTC

J: TRBJ2-5
length: 14
V: TRBV25-1
D: TRBD1
size: once
CDR3: CASRPGQDQEAQYF
DNA: TGTGCCAGCAGACCGGGACAGGATCAAGAGGCCCAGTACTTC

J: TRBJ2-7
length: 14
V: TRBV7-8
D: TRBD2
size: many
CDR3: CASSFTSGVYEQYF
DNA: TGTGCCAGCAGCTTTACTAGCGGAGTCTACGAGCAGTACTTC

J: TRBJ2-5
length: 16
V: TRBV11-2
D: TRBD2
size: .
CDR3: CASSPLAGLAQETQYF
DNA: TGTGCCAGCAGCCCGTTAGCGGGGCTAGCACAAGAGACCCAGTACTTC

J: TRBJ2-5
length: 16
V: TRBV12-3/TRBV12-4
D: TRBD2
size: .
CDR3: CASSYSLAGFQETQYF
DNA: TGTGCCAGCAGTTACTCGCTAGCGGGGTTCCAAGAGACCCAGTACTTC